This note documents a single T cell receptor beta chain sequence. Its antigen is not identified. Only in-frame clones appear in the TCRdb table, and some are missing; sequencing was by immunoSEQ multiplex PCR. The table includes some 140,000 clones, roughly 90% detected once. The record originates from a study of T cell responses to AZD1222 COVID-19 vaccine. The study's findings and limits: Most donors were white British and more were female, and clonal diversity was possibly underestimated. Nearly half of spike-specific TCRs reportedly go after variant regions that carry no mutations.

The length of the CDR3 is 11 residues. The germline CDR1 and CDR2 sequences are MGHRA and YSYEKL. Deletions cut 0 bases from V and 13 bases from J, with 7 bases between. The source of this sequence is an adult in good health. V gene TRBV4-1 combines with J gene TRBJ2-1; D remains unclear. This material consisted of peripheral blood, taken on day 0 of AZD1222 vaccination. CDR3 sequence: CASSQDSPQFF. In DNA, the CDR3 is TGCGCCAGCAGCCAAGATTCGCCTCAGTTCTTC.